The 12 T cell receptor beta chains below come from one sample, sequenced in a study of beta chain features in type 1 diabetes. Study-level results: In every one of the four CD4+ subsets, TCRB CDR3s were moderately but significantly shorter in Type 1 diabetes patients.

For these receptors, no antigen is known. Expressed TCRB transcripts were sequenced because the isolated RNA had all been reverse transcribed beforehand. The method was immunoSEQ multiplex PCR; TCRdb's version includes in-frame clones alone and lacks a portion of them. The table records 130,000 to 150,000 clones, about an eighth of them present only once. Sample: central memory CD4+ T cells from blood. These TCRs come from a man aged 18 to 29 with type 1 diabetes.

The chain uses TRBV4-2 and TRBJ1-2; possibly TRBD1 for D (6 bases). Per the germline V gene, CDR1 is LGHNA and CDR2 is YNFKEQ. CDR3 length: 16 amino acids. Trimming cost V 0 bases and J 3 bases, with 14 bases left between them. CDR3 bases: TGTGCCAGCAGCCAAGATATGGCCAGGGGAGACTATGGCTACACCTTC. Protein: CASSQDMARGDYGYTF.

The chain links TRBV28 to TRBJ2-7; D may be TRBD2 (6 bases). Germline CDR1 MDHEN, CDR2 SYDVKM. Trimming took off 3 bases at V and 0 bases at J, with 12 bases between the two ends. This CDR3 has 15 amino acids. The CDR3 nucleotides read TGTGCCAGCAGTTTGCAGGGACTGAGCTCCTACGAGCAGTACTTC. Translation gives CASSLQGLSSYEQYF.

This clone was recorded once. This chain connects TRBV29-1 to TRBJ1-5; no definite D call. The CDR3 consists of 12 residues. Germline values: CDR1 SQVTM, CDR2 ANQGSEA. Trimming pared 4 bases from V and 9 bases from J, leaving 13 bases between. The CDR3 bases are TGCAGCGTTGCCGACGGGAGTGGGCCCCAGCATTTT. Translated: CSVADGSGPQHF.

This clone came up a few times. V gene TRBV7-2 combines with J gene TRBJ1-2; tentatively, D is TRBD1 (6 bases). The CDR3 totals 14 residues. Germline assignment: CDR1 SGHTA and CDR2 FQGNSA. V gave up 7 bases and J gave up 4 bases, with 16 bases separating them. The CDR3 loop reads CASNGQPAVYGYTF. In DNA, the CDR3 is TGTGCCAGCAACGGACAGCCCGCCGTCTATGGCTACACCTTC.

The chain uses TRBV15 and TRBJ2-7, with a tentative D call TRBD2 (6 bases). The germline gives CDR1 LNHNV, CDR2 YYDKDF (reference sequence). The CDR3 loop spans 16 amino acids. The germline V and J ends were trimmed by 1 base and 6 bases, with 19 bases remaining between them. CDR3 amino acids: CATSRGREFSLPEQYF. The CDR3 coding sequence is TGTGCCACCAGCAGAGGGAGGGAGTTTTCGCTTCCCGAGCAGTACTTC.

This clone was seen a few times. The CDR3 nucleotides are TGTGCCAGCAGCTTGGAACGACAGATAAACACCTTC. It specifies CASSLERQINTF. The chain links TRBV7-9 to TRBJ1-2, with D possibly TRBD1 on 5 matching bases. This CDR3 has 12 residues. Germline values: CDR1 SEHNR, CDR2 FQNEAQ (reference sequence). V lost 3 bases to trimming and J lost 12 bases, with 14 bases between them.

The genes are TRBV5-1 and TRBJ2-5; no definite D call. CDR1 and CDR2 from the germline V gene are SGHRS and YFSETQ. V lost 0 bases and J 13 bases, leaving 13 bases between the germline ends. CDR3 length: 12 amino acids. The CDR3 nucleotides are TGCGCCAGCAGCTTGGACGAAGGGTCTGGGTACTTC. This codes for CASSLDEGSGYF.

The chain is built from TRBV20-1 and TRBJ1-1; D not certain. Germline CDR1 reads DFQATT; CDR2 reads SNEGSKA (reference sequence). Trimming cost V 6 bases and J 5 bases, with 10 bases left between them. The CDR3 has 11 amino acids. The CDR3 region is CSASTRTEAFF. For the CDR3, the DNA is TGCAGTGCATCCACCAGGACTGAAGCTTTCTTT.

V is TRBV4-1 and J is TRBJ1-2; D ambiguous. The CDR3 sequence is 15 residues long. V gave up 0 bases and J gave up 6 bases, with 14 bases separating them. Germline CDR1 and CDR2: MGHRA and YSYEKL. DNA for the CDR3: TGCGCCAGCAGCCAAGATGGCCAGGCCAGAAATGGCTACACCTTC. Translated: CASSQDGQARNGYTF.

This clone was detected ten times or more. V gene TRBV13 combines with J gene TRBJ1-2; TRBD1 aligns across 10 bases. Germline CDR1 reads PRHDT; CDR2 reads FYEKMQ (reference sequence). The V and J ends lost 6 bases and 2 bases, in that order; junction bases with no gene match: 3. The CDR3 is 14 amino acids. The CDR3 sequence is CASSSDRGNYGYTF. CDR3 sequence (DNA): TGTGCCAGCAGTTCGGACAGGGGGAACTATGGCTACACCTTC.

The chain uses TRBV30 and TRBJ2-5, with 11 bases matching TRBD2. The J call is in doubt because the DNA end fits TRBJ2-7 better. Germline CDR1 and CDR2: GTSNPN and SVGIG (reference sequence). CDR3 length: 16 amino acids. The CDR3 DNA is TGTGCCTGGGCCAGCGGGACTAGCGGTTACGCCTACGAGCAGTACTTC. Translating gives CAWASGTSGYAYEQYF.

This clone was observed a handful of times. V gene TRBV9 combines with J gene TRBJ2-7, with a possible D match to TRBD1 (5 bases). Germline V gives CDR1 SGDLS, CDR2 YYNGEE. Between the trimmed V and J ends, which lost 1 base and 2 bases, there was a span of 16 bases. The CDR3 contains 16 residues. For the CDR3, the DNA is TGTGCCAGCAGCGTACACACTGACAGCCCTCCCTACGAGCAGTACTTC. This encodes CASSVHTDSPPYEQYF.